This passage covers 6 T cell receptor beta chains from one sample sequenced in a study of cytomegalovirus exposure and HLA in healthy donors. The PCR was carried out with 60 Vbeta primers and 13 Jbeta primers. Data came from immunoSEQ multiplex PCR; TCRdb stores just in-frame clones and leaves some out. This sample lists around 110,000 clones; its ten largest clones have under 7%. The sequenced material came from PBMCs. The source is a man between 35 and 55 years old in good health and CMV-seropositive.

V is TRBV5-1 and J is TRBJ1-1, with D perhaps TRBD1 (5 bases). This CDR3 comprises 15 residues. V lost 0 bases, J lost 0 bases, and 9 bases lay in between. Germline values: CDR1 SGHRS, CDR2 YFSETQ. The CDR3, as DNA: TGCGCCAGCAGCTTGGGACAGATCATGAACACTGAAGCTTTCTTT. Residues: CASSLGQIMNTEAFF.

The gene calls are TRBV9 and TRBJ2-5; maybe TRBD2 (6 bases). In germline, CDR1 is SGDLS, CDR2 YYNGEE. Deletions cut 0 bases from V and 2 bases from J, with 14 bases between. This CDR3 has 16 residues. CDR3 coding DNA: TGTGCCAGCAGCGTAGCTCGGTCTAGCGCACAAGAGACCCAGTACTTC. This encodes CASSVARSSAQETQYF.

V gene TRBV2 combines with J gene TRBJ2-3; weak D call: TRBD1 (6 bases). This CDR3 has 14 amino acids. CDR1 is SNHLY, CDR2 FYNNEI, per germline. Trimming shortened V by 4 bases and J by 2 bases, and 10 bases separated the two germline ends. The CDR3 nucleotides are TGTGCCAGCAGTGTGGCAGGGGCCACAGATACGCAGTATTTT. It translates to CASSVAGATDTQYF.

The rearrangement links TRBV28 to TRBJ1-2, with 7 bases aligning to TRBD1. V trimming: 4 bases; J trimming: 2 bases; junction bases outside the gene matches: 13. Germline values: CDR1 MDHEN, CDR2 SYDVKM. The CDR3 spans 17 residues. The CDR3: CASSSLPSQGPNYGYTF. CDR3 coding DNA: TGTGCCAGCAGTTCCCTCCCTTCACAGGGGCCCAACTATGGCTACACCTTC.

V and J are TRBV19 and TRBJ1-5; a possible D gene is TRBD1 (5 bases). This CDR3 region has 14 residues. Trimming took off 2 bases at V and 5 bases at J, with 10 bases between the two ends. CDR1 is LNHDA, CDR2 SQIVND, per germline (reference sequence). CDR3 coding DNA: TGTGCCAGTAGTATAAAGGGGAAGGATCAGCCCCAGCATTTT. It encodes CASSIKGKDQPQHF. The full variable domain, in which reference TRBV19 and TRBJ1-5 provide the parts outside the CDR3, is DGGITQSPKYLFRKEGQNVTLSCEQNLNHDAMYWYRQDPGQGLRLIYYSQIVNDFQKGDIAEGYSVSREKKESFPLTVTSAQKNPTAFYLCASSIKGKDQPQHFGDGTRLSIL.

The rearrangement links TRBV19 to TRBJ1-2, with unresolved D. Trimming removed 2 bases from V and 6 bases from J, with 16 bases in between. Germline CDR1 reads LNHDA; CDR2 reads SQIVND (reference sequence). CDR3 length: 15 residues. CDR3 DNA sequence: TGTGCCAGTAGTATATTGTTGTGGCAGGAGGATGGCTACACCTTC. This gives the protein CASSILLWQEDGYTF. Full variable domain (remainder filled in from reference TRBV19 and TRBJ1-2): DGGITQSPKYLFRKEGQNVTLSCEQNLNHDAMYWYRQDPGQGLRLIYYSQIVNDFQKGDIAEGYSVSREKKESFPLTVTSAQKNPTAFYLCASSILLWQEDGYTFGSGTRLTVV.